One and the same sample provided the 16 T cell receptor beta chains below, sequenced in a study of T cells in Graves' hyperthyroidism and ophthalmopathy. RNA transcripts gave rise to amplified TCR beta CDR3 regions. The TCR CDR3 first-round RT-PCR relied on the HTBI primer set. A single record per CDR3 protein comes from TCRdb applying MiXCR to the multiplex PCR reads. The sample yields hundreds of thousands of distinct CDR3 sequences, around 15% seen once. The sample taken for sequencing was blood. These TCRs come from a woman between 18 and 29 years old with Graves' hyperthyroidism.

This clonotype was seen a handful of times. The V call is TRBV19, the J call TRBJ1-5; 7 positions match TRBD1. Germline lookup yields CDR1 LNHDA and CDR2 SQIVND (reference sequence). J lost 3 bases, V lost 3 bases, and 5 bases had no gene match. The CDR3 is 15 amino acids. This CDR3 reads CASSIVQGNNQPQHF. In DNA form, the CDR3 reads TGTGCCAGTAGTATCGTACAGGGGAACAATCAGCCCCAGCATTTT.

This clonotype was counted ten times or more. CDR3 nucleotides: TGTGCCAGCACCGGGGGGGGACCGGCCCTTAACTATGGCTACACCTTC. Translation gives CASTGGGPALNYGYTF. This chain joins TRBV28 and TRBJ1-2; a weak D match, TRBD1 (5 bases). The CDR3 has 16 residues. Between the trimmed V and J ends, which lost 7 bases and 1 base, there was a span of 19 bases. Germline V gene lookup returns CDR1 MDHEN and CDR2 SYDVKM.

This clonotype was detected only a few times. The chain employs TRBV13 and TRBJ2-7; 10 nucleotides line up with TRBD2. CDR3 length: 16 residues. Germline V gives CDR1 PRHDT, CDR2 FYEKMQ (reference sequence). V shed 2 bases, J shed 1 base, and the junction held 5 bases outside the gene matches. The CDR3 sequence is CASSLMLAGVSYEQYF. The DNA for the CDR3 is TGTGCCAGCAGCTTAATGCTAGCGGGAGTTTCCTACGAGCAGTACTTC.

This clonotype was observed at least ten times. The chain joins TRBV6-2 or TRBV6-3 to TRBJ2-3, with a tentative D call TRBD1 (6 bases). CDR3 size: 18 residues. The ends were cut back, 1 base at V and 7 bases at J, with 24 bases in the middle. Germline V gives CDR1 MNHEY, CDR2 SVGEGT. CDR3: CASSYFYLDRPIEYTQYF. In DNA form, the CDR3 reads TGTGCCAGCAGTTACTTTTATCTCGACAGGCCGATTGAGTATACGCAGTATTTT.

J is TRBJ1-5 and V is TRBV4-3; possibly TRBD1 for D (5 bases). The germline V and J ends were trimmed by 0 bases and 6 bases, with 9 bases remaining between them. The CDR3 spans 14 residues. Per the germline V gene, CDR1 is LGHNA and CDR2 is YSLEER. CDR3 protein: CASSQEEGTQPQHF. In DNA form, the CDR3 reads TGCGCCAGCAGCCAAGAGGAGGGGACTCAGCCCCAGCATTTT.

In its sample, this clonotype was seen a few times. The rearrangement joins TRBV7-2 to TRBJ2-7; D remains ambiguous. The CDR3 runs 13 residues. V was cut by 0 bases and J by 6 bases, with 9 bases left in between. Germline CDR1 SGHTA, CDR2 FQGNSA. The CDR3 here is CASSLALSFEQYF. The CDR3 DNA is TGTGCCAGCAGCTTAGCTCTTAGCTTCGAGCAGTACTTC.

This sequence joins TRBV5-1 and TRBJ2-1; 11 bases agree with TRBD2. The CDR3 length is 14 residues. Germline V gene data show CDR1 as SGHRS and CDR2 as YFSETQ. The V gene end was trimmed by 0 bases and the J gene end by 10 bases; junction bases not matched to a gene: 3. The CDR3 region is CASSLDGTSGEQFF. In DNA, the CDR3 is TGCGCCAGCAGCTTGGATGGGACTAGCGGAGAGCAGTTCTTC.

This clonotype was seen only a few times. The chain uses TRBV7-9 and TRBJ2-1; 9 bases map to TRBD2. V shed 0 bases, J shed 10 bases, and the junction held 4 bases outside the gene matches. This CDR3 contains 14 residues. Per germline, CDR1 SEHNR and CDR2 FQNEAQ (reference sequence). CDR3 loop: CASSLASGSWEQFF. CDR3 DNA: TGTGCCAGCAGCTTAGCTAGCGGGAGTTGGGAGCAGTTCTTC.

In its sample, this clonotype was seen a few times. The chain joins TRBV10-1 to TRBJ2-5; no firm D call. From germline, CDR1 is WNHNN and CDR2 SYGVQD (reference sequence). With 4 bases removed from V and 5 bases from J, the gap between germline ends came to 11 bases. The CDR3 covers 13 residues. CDR3 region: CASSGSRAETQYF. CDR3 nucleotides: TGCGCCAGCAGTGGGTCCAGAGCGGAGACCCAGTACTTC.

This chain links TRBV18 with TRBJ2-5, with TRBD2 as a possible D gene (5 bases). From germline, CDR1 is KGHSH and CDR2 LQKENI. Trimming shortened V by 3 bases and J by 5 bases, and 19 bases separated the two germline ends. The CDR3 totals 16 residues. As DNA, the CDR3 is TGTGCCAGCTCACCGTCGGCGGGCAGCCGAGCGGAGACCCAGTACTTC. Its translation is CASSPSAGSRAETQYF. Drawing the rest from reference TRBV18 and TRBJ2-5, the complete variable domain is NAGVMQNPRHLVRRRGQEARLRCSPMKGHSHVYWYRQLPEEGLKFMVYLQKENIIDESGMPKERFSAEFPKEGPSILRIQQVVRGDSAAYFCASSPSAGSRAETQYFGPGTRLLVL.

V is TRBV6-5 and J is TRBJ2-5; D unclear. CDR3 size: 12 residues. The germline V gene encodes CDR1 MNHEY and CDR2 SVGAGI. Trimming cost V 8 bases and J 2 bases, with 9 bases left between them. CDR3 loop: CASGWGQETQYF. Written as DNA, the CDR3 is TGTGCCAGCGGATGGGGACAAGAGACCCAGTACTTC.

This clonotype has a count of ten or more. J is TRBJ2-1 and V is TRBV6-2 or TRBV6-3, with unresolved D. Trimming removed 0 bases at V and 4 bases at J, with 13 bases between. The CDR3 is 16 amino acids. Germline CDR1 is MNHEY and CDR2 is SVGEGT. The CDR3 spells CASSYSSGRLYNEQFF. The DNA of the CDR3 is TGTGCCAGCAGTTACTCGAGTGGCAGGTTGTACAATGAGCAGTTCTTC.

This clonotype was seen only a few times. V and J are TRBV5-6 and TRBJ1-5; 8 bases are shared with TRBD1. This CDR3 spans 16 amino acids. The germline CDR1 and CDR2 sequences are SGHDT and YYEEEE. V lost 2 bases to trimming and J lost 2 bases; unmatched junction nucleotides: 6. The CDR3 DNA sequence: TGTGCCAGCAGCTTCCAGGGGGCGGTCGGCAATCAGCCCCAGCATTTT. It is translated as CASSFQGAVGNQPQHF. Full variable domain (rest looked up from reference TRBV5-6 and TRBJ1-5): DAGVTQSPTHLIKTRGQQVTLRCSPKSGHDTVSWYQQALGQGPQFIFQYYEEEERQRGNFPDRFSGHQFPNYSSELNVNALLLGDSALYLCASSFQGAVGNQPQHFGDGTRLSIL.

Details on this clonotype: A read error may be the cause here, since a much bigger clone is one base away. This rearrangement joins TRBV7-9 to TRBJ2-1, with D perhaps matching TRBD1 (5 bases). The closer fit of TRBJ2-7 to the DNA end suggests the J call may be wrong. Looked up from germline, CDR1 is SEHNR and CDR2 is FQNEAQ (reference sequence). The CDR3 is 14 amino acids. The CDR3 sequence: CASRPDTFYNEQYF. DNA of the CDR3: TGTGCCAGCAGACCGGACACCTTCTACAATGAGCAGTACTTC.

This clonotype was counted at least ten times. This chain uses TRBV2 with TRBJ2-1; TRBD2 matches at 8 bases. The germline V gene has CDR1 SNHLY and CDR2 FYNNEI. The CDR3 consists of 16 residues. J gave up 6 bases and V 2 bases, and 9 bases lay outside the gene matches. The CDR3 sequence: CASSERTGGAGNEQFF. CDR3 nucleotide sequence: TGTGCCAGCAGTGAACGCACGGGAGGGGCCGGCAATGAGCAGTTCTTC.

The gene calls are TRBV19 and TRBJ2-6; 10 bases align to TRBD2. CDR3 length equals 17 residues. J lost 2 bases, V lost 7 bases, and 8 bases had no gene match. CDR1 is LNHDA, CDR2 SQIVND, per germline (reference sequence). CDR3 sequence (DNA): TGTGCCAGTACCTTTTCCCTAGCGGGAGCTGGGGCCAACGTCCTGACTTTC. Protein: CASTFSLAGAGANVLTF. The full variable domain, with the rest looked up from reference TRBV19 and TRBJ2-6, is DGGITQSPKYLFRKEGQNVTLSCEQNLNHDAMYWYRQDPGQGLRLIYYSQIVNDFQKGDIAEGYSVSREKKESFPLTVTSAQKNPTAFYLCASTFSLAGAGANVLTFGAGSRLTVL.